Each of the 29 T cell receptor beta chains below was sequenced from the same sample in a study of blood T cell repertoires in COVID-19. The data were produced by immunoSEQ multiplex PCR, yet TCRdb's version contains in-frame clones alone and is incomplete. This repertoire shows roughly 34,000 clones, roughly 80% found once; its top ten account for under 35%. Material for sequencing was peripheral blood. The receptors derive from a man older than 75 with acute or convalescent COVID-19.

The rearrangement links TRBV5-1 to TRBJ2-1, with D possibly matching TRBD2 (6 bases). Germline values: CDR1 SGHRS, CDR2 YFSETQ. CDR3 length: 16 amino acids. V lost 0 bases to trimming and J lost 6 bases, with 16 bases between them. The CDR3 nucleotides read TGCGCCAGCAGCTTGGCGGGACTCAACGGTGGCAATGAGCAGTTCTTC. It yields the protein CASSLAGLNGGNEQFF.

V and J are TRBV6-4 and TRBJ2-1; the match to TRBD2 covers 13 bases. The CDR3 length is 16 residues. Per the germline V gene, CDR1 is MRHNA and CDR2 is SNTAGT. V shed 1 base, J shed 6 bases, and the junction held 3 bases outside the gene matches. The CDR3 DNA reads TGTGCCAGCAGTGACTTGACTAGCGGGAGGACCAATGAGCAGTTCTTC. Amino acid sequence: CASSDLTSGRTNEQFF.

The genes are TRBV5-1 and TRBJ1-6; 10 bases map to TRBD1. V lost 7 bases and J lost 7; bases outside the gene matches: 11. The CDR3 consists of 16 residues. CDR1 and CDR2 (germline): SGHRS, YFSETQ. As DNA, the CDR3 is TGCGCCAGCCTACGAGAGCCGGGACAGGGGAATTCACCCCTCCACTTT. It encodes CASLREPGQGNSPLHF.

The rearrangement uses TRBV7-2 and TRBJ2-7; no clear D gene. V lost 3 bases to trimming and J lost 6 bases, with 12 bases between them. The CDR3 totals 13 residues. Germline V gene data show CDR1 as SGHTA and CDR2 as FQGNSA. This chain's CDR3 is CASSFVSRFEQYF. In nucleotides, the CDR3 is TGTGCCAGCAGCTTTGTATCTCGGTTCGAGCAGTACTTC. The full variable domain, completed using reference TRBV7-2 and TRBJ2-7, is GAGVSQSPSNKVTEKGKDVELRCDPISGHTALYWYRQSLGQGLEFLIYFQGNSAPDKSGLPSDRFSAERTGGSVSTLTIQRTQQEDSAVYLCASSFVSRFEQYFGPGTRLTVT.

The CDR3 protein is CASSRDRGLGGYTF. Written as DNA, the CDR3 is TGTGCCAGCAGCCGGGACAGGGGGCTCGGGGGCTACACCTTC. V gene TRBV25-1 combines with J gene TRBJ1-2; TRBD1 matches at 12 bases. In germline, CDR1 is MGHDK, CDR2 SYGVNS. CDR3 length: 14 residues. Trimming at V came to 6 bases and at J to 8 bases, leaving 7 bases not matched to a gene.

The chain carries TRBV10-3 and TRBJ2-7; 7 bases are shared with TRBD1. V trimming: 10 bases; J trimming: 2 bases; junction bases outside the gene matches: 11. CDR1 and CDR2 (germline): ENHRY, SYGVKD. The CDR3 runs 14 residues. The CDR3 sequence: CATLGPGGTYEQYF. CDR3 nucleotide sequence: TGTGCCACATTGGGCCCAGGGGGAACCTACGAGCAGTACTTC.

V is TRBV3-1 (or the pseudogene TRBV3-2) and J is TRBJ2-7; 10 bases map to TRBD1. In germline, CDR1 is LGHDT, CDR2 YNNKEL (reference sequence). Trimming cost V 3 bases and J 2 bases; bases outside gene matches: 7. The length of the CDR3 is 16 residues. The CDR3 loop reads CASSQTRTGGTYEQYF. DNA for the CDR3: TGTGCCAGCAGCCAGACTCGGACAGGGGGGACCTACGAGCAGTACTTC.

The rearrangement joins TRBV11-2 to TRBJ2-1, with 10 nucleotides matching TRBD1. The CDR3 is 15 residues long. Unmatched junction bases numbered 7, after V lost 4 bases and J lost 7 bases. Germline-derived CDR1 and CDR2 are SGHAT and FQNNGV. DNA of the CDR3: TGTGCCAGCAGCTCGCGACAGGGGGCGCAAAATGAGCAGTTCTTC. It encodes CASSSRQGAQNEQFF.

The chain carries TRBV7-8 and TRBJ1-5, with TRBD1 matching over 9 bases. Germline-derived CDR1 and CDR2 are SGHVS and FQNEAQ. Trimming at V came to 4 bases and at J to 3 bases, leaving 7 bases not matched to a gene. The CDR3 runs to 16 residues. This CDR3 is CASSSNRGRVNQPQHF. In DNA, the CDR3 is TGTGCCAGCAGCTCTAACAGGGGGCGAGTCAATCAGCCCCAGCATTTT.

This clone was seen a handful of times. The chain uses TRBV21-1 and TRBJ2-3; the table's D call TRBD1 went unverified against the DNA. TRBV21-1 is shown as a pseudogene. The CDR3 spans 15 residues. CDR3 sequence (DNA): TGTGCCAGCAGCTTCATGGACAGGGTCACAGATACGCAGTATTTT. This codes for CASSFMDRVTDTQYF.

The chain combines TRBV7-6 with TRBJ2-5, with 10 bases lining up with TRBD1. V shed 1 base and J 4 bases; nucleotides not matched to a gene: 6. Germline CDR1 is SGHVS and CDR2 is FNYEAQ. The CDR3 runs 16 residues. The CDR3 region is CASSLDDRGLSETQYF. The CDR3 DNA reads TGTGCCAGCAGCTTAGACGACAGGGGGCTGTCAGAGACCCAGTACTTC.

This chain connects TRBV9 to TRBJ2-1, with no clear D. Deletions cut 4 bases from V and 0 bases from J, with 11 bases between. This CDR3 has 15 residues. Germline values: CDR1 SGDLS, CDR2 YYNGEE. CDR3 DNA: TGTGCCAGCAGCCCCAGTGGCAACTCCTACAATGAGCAGTTCTTC. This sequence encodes CASSPSGNSYNEQFF.

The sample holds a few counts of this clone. The DNA for the CDR3 is TGTGCCAGCAGTTTCCGGGACAGGGGGGCGCGCTCCTACGAGCAGTACTTC. Encoded protein: CASSFRDRGARSYEQYF. The chain combines TRBV27 with TRBJ2-7, with TRBD1 matching over 11 bases. CDR3 length: 17 residues. V lost 3 bases to trimming and J lost 0 bases; unmatched junction nucleotides: 7. Germline V gene lookup returns CDR1 MNHEY and CDR2 SMNVEV (reference sequence).

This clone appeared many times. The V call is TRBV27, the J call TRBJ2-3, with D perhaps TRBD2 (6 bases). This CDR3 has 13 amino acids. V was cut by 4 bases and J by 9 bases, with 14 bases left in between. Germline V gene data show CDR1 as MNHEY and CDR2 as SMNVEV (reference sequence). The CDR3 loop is CASSWDGGRTQYF. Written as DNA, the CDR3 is TGTGCCAGCAGTTGGGACGGGGGTCGGACGCAGTATTTT.

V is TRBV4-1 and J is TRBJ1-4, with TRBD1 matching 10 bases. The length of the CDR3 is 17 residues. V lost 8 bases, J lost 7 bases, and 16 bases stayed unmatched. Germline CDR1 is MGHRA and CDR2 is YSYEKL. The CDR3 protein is CASRSLFGQGVGEKLFF. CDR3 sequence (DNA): TGCGCCAGCCGATCGCTCTTCGGACAGGGGGTGGGTGAAAAACTGTTTTTT.

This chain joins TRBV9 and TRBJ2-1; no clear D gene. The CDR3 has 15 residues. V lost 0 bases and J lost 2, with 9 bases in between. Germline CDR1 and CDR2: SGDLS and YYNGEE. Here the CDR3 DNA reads TGTGCCAGCAGCGTAGGTACAGCCCCCTACAATGAGCAGTTCTTC. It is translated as CASSVGTAPYNEQFF.

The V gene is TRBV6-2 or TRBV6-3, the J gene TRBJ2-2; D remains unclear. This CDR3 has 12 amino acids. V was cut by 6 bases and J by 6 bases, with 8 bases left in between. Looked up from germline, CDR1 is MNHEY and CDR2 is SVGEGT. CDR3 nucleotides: TGTGCCAGCAGCAATACACCCGGGGAGCTGTTTTTT. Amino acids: CASSNTPGELFF.

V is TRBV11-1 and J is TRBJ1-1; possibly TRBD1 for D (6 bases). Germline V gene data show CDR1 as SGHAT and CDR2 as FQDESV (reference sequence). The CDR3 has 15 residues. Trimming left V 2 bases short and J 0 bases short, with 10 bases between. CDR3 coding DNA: TGTGCCAGCAGCTTAAACAGGGCGATGAACACTGAAGCTTTCTTT. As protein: CASSLNRAMNTEAFF.

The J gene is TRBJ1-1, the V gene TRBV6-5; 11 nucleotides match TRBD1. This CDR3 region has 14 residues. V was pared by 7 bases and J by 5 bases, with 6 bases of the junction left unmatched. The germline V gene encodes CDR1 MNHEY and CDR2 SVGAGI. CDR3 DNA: TGTGCCAGCATTACGGACAGGGGGCGGACTGAAGCTTTCTTT. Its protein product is CASITDRGRTEAFF.

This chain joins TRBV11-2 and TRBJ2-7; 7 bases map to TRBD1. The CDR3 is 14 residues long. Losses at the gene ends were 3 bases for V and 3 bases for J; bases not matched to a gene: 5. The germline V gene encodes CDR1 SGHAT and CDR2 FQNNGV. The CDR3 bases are TGTGCCAGCAGCTTCCCAGGGGGTTTCTACGAGCAGTACTTC. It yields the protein CASSFPGGFYEQYF.

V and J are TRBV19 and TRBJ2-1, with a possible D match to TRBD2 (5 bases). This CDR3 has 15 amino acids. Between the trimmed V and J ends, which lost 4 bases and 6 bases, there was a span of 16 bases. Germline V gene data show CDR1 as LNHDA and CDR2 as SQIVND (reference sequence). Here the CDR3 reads CASSTIMAGSNEQFF. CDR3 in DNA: TGTGCCAGTAGTACCATAATGGCGGGTAGCAATGAGCAGTTCTTC.

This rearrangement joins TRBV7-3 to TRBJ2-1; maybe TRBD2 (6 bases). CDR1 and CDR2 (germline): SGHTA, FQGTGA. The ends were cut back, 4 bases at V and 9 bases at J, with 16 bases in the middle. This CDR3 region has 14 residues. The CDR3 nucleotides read TGTGCCAGCAGCTCCGGGACTCTCCTTAGTGAGCAGTTCTTC. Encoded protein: CASSSGTLLSEQFF.

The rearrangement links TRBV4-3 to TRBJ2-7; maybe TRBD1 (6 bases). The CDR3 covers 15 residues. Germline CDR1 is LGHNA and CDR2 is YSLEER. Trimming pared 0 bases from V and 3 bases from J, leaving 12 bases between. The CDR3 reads CASSQDEGHHYEQYF. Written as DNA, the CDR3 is TGCGCCAGCAGCCAAGATGAGGGACACCACTACGAGCAGTACTTC.

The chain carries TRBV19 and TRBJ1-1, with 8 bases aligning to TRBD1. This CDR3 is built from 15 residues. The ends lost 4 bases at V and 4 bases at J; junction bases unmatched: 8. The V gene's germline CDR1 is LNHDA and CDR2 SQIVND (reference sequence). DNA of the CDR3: TGTGCCAGTAGTACGGGACAGGCCCAGGGCACTGAAGCTTTCTTT. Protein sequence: CASSTGQAQGTEAFF. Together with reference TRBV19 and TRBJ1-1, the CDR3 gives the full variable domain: DGGITQSPKYLFRKEGQNVTLSCEQNLNHDAMYWYRQDPGQGLRLIYYSQIVNDFQKGDIAEGYSVSREKKESFPLTVTSAQKNPTAFYLCASSTGQAQGTEAFFGQGTRLTVV.

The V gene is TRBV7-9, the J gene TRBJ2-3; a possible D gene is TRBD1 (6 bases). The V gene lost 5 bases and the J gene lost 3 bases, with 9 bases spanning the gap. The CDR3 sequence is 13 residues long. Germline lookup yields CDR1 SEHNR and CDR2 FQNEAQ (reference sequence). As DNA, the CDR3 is TGTGCCAGCAGCGACAGGAATACAGATACGCAGTATTTT. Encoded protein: CASSDRNTDTQYF.

The CDR3 sequence is CASSSPGGRNQETQYF. The CDR3 nucleotides read TGTGCCAGCAGCTCCCCGGGGGGCAGGAACCAAGAGACCCAGTACTTC. The chain couples TRBV14 to TRBJ2-5; a possible D gene is TRBD2 (7 bases). Trimming left V 5 bases short and J 0 bases short, with 16 bases between. The CDR3 runs to 16 residues. Germline V gene data show CDR1 as SGHDN and CDR2 as FVKESK.

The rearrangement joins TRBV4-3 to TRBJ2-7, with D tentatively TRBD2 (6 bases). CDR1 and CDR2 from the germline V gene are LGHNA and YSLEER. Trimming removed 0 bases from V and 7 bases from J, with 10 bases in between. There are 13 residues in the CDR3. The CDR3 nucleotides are TGCGCCAGCAGCCAAGATGGGGGGTCGGAGCAGTACTTC. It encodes CASSQDGGSEQYF.

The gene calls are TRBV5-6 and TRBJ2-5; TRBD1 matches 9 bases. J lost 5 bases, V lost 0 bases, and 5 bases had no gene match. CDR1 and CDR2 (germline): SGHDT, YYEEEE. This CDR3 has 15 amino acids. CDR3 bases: TGTGCCAGCAGCTTGGGGGACGGACAGGGGGAGACCCAGTACTTC. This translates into CASSLGDGQGETQYF.

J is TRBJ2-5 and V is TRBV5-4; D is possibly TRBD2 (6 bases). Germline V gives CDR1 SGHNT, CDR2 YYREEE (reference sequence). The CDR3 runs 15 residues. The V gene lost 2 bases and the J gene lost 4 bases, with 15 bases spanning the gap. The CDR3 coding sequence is TGTGCCAGCAGCTTAGCGGGCCCGAAGGGAGAGACCCAGTACTTC. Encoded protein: CASSLAGPKGETQYF.